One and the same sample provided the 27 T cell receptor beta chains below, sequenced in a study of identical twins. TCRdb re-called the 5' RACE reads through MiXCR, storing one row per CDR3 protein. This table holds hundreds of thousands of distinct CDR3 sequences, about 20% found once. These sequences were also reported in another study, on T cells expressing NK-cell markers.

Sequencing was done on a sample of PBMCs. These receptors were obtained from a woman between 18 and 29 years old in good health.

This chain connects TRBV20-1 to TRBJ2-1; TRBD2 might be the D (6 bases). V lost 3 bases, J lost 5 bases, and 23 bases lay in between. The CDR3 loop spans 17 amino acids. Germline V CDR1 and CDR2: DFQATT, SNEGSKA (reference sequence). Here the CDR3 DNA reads TGCAGTGCTAGGCTCGTCCGAGCGGGTTTTGAGAACAATGAGCAGTTCTTC. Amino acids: CSARLVRAGFENNEQFF.

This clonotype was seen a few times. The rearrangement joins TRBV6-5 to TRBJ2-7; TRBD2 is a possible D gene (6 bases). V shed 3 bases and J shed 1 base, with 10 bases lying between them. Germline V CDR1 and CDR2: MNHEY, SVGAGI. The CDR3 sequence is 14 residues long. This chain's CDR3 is CASSYTAGSYEQYF. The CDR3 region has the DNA TGTGCCAGCAGTTATACGGCGGGATCCTACGAGCAGTACTTC.

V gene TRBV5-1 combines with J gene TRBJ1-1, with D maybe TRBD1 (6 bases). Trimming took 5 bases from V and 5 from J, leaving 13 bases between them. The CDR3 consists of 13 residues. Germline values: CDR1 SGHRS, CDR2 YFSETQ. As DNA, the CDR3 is TGCGCCAGCAGGCACCCGGGGGCTACTGAAGCTTTCTTT. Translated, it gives CASRHPGATEAFF.

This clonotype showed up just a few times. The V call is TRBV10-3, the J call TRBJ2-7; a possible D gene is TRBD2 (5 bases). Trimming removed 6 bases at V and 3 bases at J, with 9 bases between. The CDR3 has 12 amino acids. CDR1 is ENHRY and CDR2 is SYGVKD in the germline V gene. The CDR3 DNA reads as TGTGCCATCAGGGAGGCTAACTACGAGCAGTACTTC. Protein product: CAIREANYEQYF.

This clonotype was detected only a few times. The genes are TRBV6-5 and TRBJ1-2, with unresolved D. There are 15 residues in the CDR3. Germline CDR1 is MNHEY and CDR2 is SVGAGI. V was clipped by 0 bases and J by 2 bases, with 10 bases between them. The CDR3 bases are TGTGCCAGCAGTTACTCGATAGGCCCGAACTATGGCTACACCTTC. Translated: CASSYSIGPNYGYTF.

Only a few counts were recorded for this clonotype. In DNA, the CDR3 is TGCAGTGCTCCAGGGAATCGGGAGACCCAGTACTTC. Residues: CSAPGNRETQYF. V gene TRBV20-1 combines with J gene TRBJ2-5; D might be TRBD1 (5 bases). V lost 5 bases to trimming and J lost 5 bases, with 12 bases between them. Germline CDR1 DFQATT, CDR2 SNEGSKA (reference sequence). This CDR3 has 12 residues.

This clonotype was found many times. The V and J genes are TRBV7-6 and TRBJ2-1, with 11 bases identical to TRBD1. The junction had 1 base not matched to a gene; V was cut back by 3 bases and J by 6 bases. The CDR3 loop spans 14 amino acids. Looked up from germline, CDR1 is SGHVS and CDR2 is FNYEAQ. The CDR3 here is CASSLGTGGNEQFF. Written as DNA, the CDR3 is TGTGCCAGCAGCTTGGGGACAGGGGGCAATGAGCAGTTCTTC.

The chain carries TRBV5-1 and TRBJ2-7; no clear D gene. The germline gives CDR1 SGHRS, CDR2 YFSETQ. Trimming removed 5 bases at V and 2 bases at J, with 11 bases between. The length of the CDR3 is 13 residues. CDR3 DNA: TGCGCCAGCAGAGAAGGAAGTCCCTACGAGCAGTACTTC. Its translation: CASREGSPYEQYF.

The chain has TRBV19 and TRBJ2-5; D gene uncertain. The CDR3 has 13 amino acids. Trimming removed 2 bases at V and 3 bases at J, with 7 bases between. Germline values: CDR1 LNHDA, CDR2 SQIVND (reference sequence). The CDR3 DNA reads TGTGCCAGTAGTATACAATGGGAAGAGACCCAGTACTTC. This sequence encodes CASSIQWEETQYF.

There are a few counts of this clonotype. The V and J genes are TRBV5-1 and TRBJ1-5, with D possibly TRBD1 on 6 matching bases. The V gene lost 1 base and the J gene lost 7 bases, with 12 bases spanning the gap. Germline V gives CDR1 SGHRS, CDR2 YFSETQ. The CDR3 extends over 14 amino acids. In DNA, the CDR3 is TGCGCCAGCAGCTTGACAGGGCCCGGGCAGCCCCAGCATTTT. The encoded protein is CASSLTGPGQPQHF.

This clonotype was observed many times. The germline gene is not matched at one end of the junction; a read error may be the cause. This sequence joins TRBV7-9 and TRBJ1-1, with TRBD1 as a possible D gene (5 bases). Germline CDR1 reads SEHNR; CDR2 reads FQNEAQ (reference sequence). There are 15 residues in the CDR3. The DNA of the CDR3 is TGCGCCAGCAGCTTGGTTGGGACCCTGAACACTGAAGCTTTCTTT. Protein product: CASSLVGTLNTEAFF.

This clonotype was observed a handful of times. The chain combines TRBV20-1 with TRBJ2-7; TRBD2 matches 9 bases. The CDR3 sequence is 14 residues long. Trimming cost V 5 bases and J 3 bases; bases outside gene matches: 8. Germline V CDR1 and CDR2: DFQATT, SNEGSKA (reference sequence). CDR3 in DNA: TGCAGTGCTTCTTTAGCGGGGGTCATCTACGAGCAGTACTTC. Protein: CSASLAGVIYEQYF.

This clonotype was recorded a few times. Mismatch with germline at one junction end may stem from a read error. Here the CDR3 DNA reads TGCAGTGCGAGAGAGGGAGCGGGCTCGGACGAGCAGTACTTC. Translation: CSAREGAGSDEQYF. V and J are TRBV20-1 and TRBJ2-7; tentatively, D is TRBD2 (6 bases). Germline loops: CDR1 DFQATT, CDR2 SNEGSKA (reference sequence). The CDR3 has 14 amino acids.

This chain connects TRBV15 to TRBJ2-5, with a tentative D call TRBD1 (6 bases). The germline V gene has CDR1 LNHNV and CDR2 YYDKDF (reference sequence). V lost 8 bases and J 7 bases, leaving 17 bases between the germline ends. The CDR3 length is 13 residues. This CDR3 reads CATGRGGWGTQYF. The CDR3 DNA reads TGTGCCACCGGGCGAGGGGGATGGGGGACCCAGTACTTC.

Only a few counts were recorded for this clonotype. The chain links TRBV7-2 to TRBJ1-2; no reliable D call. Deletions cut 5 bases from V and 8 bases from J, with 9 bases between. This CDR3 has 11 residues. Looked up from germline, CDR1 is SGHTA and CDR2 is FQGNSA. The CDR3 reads CASSRFRGYTF. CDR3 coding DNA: TGTGCCAGCAGCCGCTTTAGGGGCTACACCTTC.

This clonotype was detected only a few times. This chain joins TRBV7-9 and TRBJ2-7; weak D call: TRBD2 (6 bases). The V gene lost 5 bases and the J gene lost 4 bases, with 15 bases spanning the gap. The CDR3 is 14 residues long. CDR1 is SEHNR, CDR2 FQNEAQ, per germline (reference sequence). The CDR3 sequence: CASSGGGEIYEQYF. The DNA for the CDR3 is TGTGCCAGCAGCGGGGGAGGCGAAATTTACGAGCAGTACTTC.

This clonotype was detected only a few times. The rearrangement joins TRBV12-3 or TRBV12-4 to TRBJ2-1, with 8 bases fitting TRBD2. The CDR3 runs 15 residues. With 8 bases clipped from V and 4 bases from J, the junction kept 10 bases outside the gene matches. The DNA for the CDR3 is TGTGCCAGCCTGGGTCGAGGACTAGCATACAATGAGCAGTTCTTC. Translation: CASLGRGLAYNEQFF.

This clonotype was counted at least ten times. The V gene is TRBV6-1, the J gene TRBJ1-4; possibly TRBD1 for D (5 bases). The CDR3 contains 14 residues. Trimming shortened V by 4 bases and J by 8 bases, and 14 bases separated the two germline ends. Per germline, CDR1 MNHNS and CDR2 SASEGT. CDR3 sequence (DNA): TGTGCCAGCAGTGCAGCCTCGAAGGGGGAAAAACTGTTTTTT. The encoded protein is CASSAASKGEKLFF.

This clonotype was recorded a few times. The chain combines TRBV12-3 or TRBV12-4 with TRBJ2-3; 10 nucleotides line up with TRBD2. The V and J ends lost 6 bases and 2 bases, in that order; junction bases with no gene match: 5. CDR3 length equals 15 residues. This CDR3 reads CASSLLAGITDTQYF. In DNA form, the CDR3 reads TGTGCCAGCAGCCTACTAGCGGGAATCACAGATACGCAGTATTTT.

CDR3 in amino acids: CASEKRQGMNEQYF. CDR3 coding DNA: TGTGCCAGCGAAAAGAGACAGGGGATGAACGAGCAGTACTTC. The gene calls are TRBV7-9 and TRBJ2-7, with 8 bases fitting TRBD1. The junction had 11 bases not matched to a gene; V was cut back by 8 bases and J by 5 bases. CDR3 length: 14 amino acids. The germline V gene has CDR1 SEHNR and CDR2 FQNEAQ (reference sequence). The whole variable domain, remainder taken from reference TRBV7-9 and TRBJ2-7, is DTGVSQNPRHKITKRGQNVTFRCDPISEHNRLYWYRQTLGQGPEFLTYFQNEAQLEKSRLLSDRFSAERPKGSFSTLEIQRTEQGDSAMYLCASEKRQGMNEQYFGPGTRLTVT.

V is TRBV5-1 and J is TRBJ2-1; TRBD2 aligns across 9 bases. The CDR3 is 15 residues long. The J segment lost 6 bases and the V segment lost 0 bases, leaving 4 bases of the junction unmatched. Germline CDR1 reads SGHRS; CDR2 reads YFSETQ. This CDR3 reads CASSLAALAGNEQFF. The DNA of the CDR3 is TGCGCCAGCAGCTTGGCCGCACTAGCGGGCAATGAGCAGTTCTTC. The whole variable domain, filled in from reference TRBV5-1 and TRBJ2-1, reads KAGVTQTPRYLIKTRGQQVTLSCSPISGHRSVSWYQQTPGQGLQFLFEYFSETQRNKGNFPGRFSGRQFSNSRSEMNVSTLELGDSALYLCASSLAALAGNEQFFGPGTRLTVL.

The CDR3 here is CASSPYFQGREQYF. CDR3 DNA: TGTGCCAGCAGCCCTTATTTCCAGGGGCGCGAGCAGTACTTC. The J gene is TRBJ2-7, the V gene TRBV3-1; tentatively, D is TRBD1 (6 bases). This CDR3 spans 14 amino acids. With 4 bases removed from V and 6 bases from J, the gap between germline ends came to 16 bases. Looked up from germline, CDR1 is LGHDT and CDR2 is YNNKEL (reference sequence).

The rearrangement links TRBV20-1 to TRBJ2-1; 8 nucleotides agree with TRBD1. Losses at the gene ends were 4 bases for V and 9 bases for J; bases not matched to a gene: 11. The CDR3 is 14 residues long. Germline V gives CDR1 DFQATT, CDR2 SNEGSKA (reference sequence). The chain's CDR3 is CSAIPVSQGVEQFF. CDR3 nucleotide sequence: TGCAGTGCTATCCCCGTTTCACAGGGGGTTGAGCAGTTCTTC.

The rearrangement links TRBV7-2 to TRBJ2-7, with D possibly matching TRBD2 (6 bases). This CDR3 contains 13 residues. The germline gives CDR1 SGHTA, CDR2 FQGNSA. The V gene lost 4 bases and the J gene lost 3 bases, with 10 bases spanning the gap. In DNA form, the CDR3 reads TGTGCCAGCAGCTCGATTAGCGGCTACGAGCAGTACTTC. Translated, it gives CASSSISGYEQYF.

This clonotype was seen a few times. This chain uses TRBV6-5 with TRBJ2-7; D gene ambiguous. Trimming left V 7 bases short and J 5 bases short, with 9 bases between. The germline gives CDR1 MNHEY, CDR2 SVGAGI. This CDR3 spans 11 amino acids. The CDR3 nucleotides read TGTGCCAGCAAACGGAACAACGAGCAGTACTTC. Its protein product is CASKRNNEQYF.

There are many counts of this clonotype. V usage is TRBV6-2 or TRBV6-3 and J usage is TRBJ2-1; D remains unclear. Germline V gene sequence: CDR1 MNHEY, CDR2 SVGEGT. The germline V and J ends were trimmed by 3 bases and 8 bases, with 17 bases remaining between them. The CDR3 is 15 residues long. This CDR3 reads CASSYGTTQIDEQFF. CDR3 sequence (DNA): TGTGCCAGCAGTTATGGTACTACCCAAATCGATGAGCAGTTCTTC.

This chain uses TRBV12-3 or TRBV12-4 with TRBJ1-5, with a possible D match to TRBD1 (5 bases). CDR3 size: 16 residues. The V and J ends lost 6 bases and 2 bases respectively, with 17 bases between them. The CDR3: CASRGIGEDGNQPQHF. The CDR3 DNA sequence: TGTGCCAGCAGGGGAATAGGGGAAGATGGCAATCAGCCCCAGCATTTT.